The T cell receptor beta chain under discussion was sequenced for a study of blood T cell repertoires in COVID-19. Study summary: COVID-19 samples from acute and convalescent phases originated in the United States, Italy and Spain. PBMCs, B-cell-depleted T cells, or T cells provided the cDNA or gDNA that made up the material.

This CDR3 comprises 17 residues. Germline CDR1 SGHRS, CDR2 YFSETQ. Trimming at V came to 4 bases and at J to 4 bases, leaving 14 bases not matched to a gene. Original data processing: Cell counts per sample came from amplifying reference gene primers. Produced via immunoSEQ multiplex PCR; TCRdb's table is partial and in-frame only. V, J and clone size reflect that table, while D and trimming were determined from the DNA. The table records roughly 150,000 clones, roughly 93% of them present only once. Sequenced: peripheral blood. The TCR originated in a man aged 18 to 29 with acute or convalescent COVID-19. The rearrangement uses TRBV5-1 and TRBJ1-2, with 9 bases matching TRBD1. Written as DNA, the CDR3 is TGCGCCAGCAGCCTAAATATTGCCGGGACAGGGAGCTATGGCTACACCTTC. Protein sequence: CASSLNIAGTGSYGYTF.